This T cell receptor beta chain was found in a study of T cell responses to AZD1222 COVID-19 vaccine. Notes on the study in general: Clonal diversity was possibly underestimated, and the donors were mostly white British, with more females.

This clone was picked up one time. The antigen is undetermined. The repertoire was sequenced with immunoSEQ multiplex PCR; TCRdb's copy has only in-frame clones and lacks some. Of 100,000 to 150,000 clones listed, roughly 93% were seen once; the top ten hold around 0.98%. The source material was peripheral blood, sampled 28 days after the second AZD1222 dose. This TCR came from an adult who received the AZD1222 COVID-19 vaccine.

The CDR3, as DNA: TGTGCCAGCAGCCGTACTAGATTCACAGATACGCAGTATTTT. It encodes CASSRTRFTDTQYF. The chain uses TRBV3-1 (or the pseudogene TRBV3-2) and TRBJ2-3; weak D call: TRBD2 (5 bases). Germline V gene data show CDR1 as LGHDT and CDR2 as YNNKEL (reference sequence). The CDR3 has 14 residues. V was clipped by 4 bases and J by 2 bases, with 10 bases between them.